A selection of T cell receptor beta chains follows, all from one sample in a study of shared clonotypes between healthy human individuals. Libraries were prepared by immunoSEQ multiplex PCR; TCRdb keeps only in-frame clonotypes and omits some of them. The data show millions of clones, with approximately 95% seen just once and 0.35% to 0.5% held by the top ten. Sample: naive CD4+ T cells from PBMCs. These receptors were taken from a man between 18 and 29 years old in good health. Some clones in this sample may be carry-over from other donors' samples. Both conserved end residues are part of each CDR3. D genes are given only for firm matches. Clone size, where shown, is once, few, many, or a class for clones that have expanded.

J gene | V gene | clone size | D gene | CDR3 protein | CDR3 DNA
TRBJ2-7 | TRBV11-2 | once | - | CASSLVLRSSYEQYF | TGTGCCAGCAGCTTAGTTTTGCGGAGCTCCTACGAGCAGTACTTC
TRBJ1-3 | TRBV6-5 | - | - | CASRTPGGSGNTIYF | TGTGCCAGCAGGACCCCCGGGGGGTCAGGAAACACCATATATTTT
TRBJ2-2 | TRBV18 | - | - | CASSPQWNTGELFF | TGTGCCAGCTCACCACAGTGGAACACCGGGGAGCTGTTTTTT
TRBJ2-7 | TRBV28 | - | TRBD2 | CASGSREGGTYEQYF | TGTGCCAGCGGGTCCCGGGAGGGCGGCACCTACGAGCAGTACTTC
TRBJ2-3 | TRBV9 | - | - | CASSGGTVDADTQYF | TGTGCCAGCAGCGGAGGCACGGTAGATGCAGATACGCAGTATTTT
TRBJ2-5 | TRBV4-1 | - | - | CASSQDQQGPWETQYF | TGCGCCAGCAGCCAAGACCAACAGGGCCCCTGGGAGACCCAGTACTTC
TRBJ2-5 | TRBV7-2 | - | - | CASSYLALQGAETQYF | TGTGCCAGCAGCTATTTAGCGCTCCAAGGGGCTGAGACCCAGTACTTC
TRBJ1-1 | TRBV29-1 | - | - | CSVASGQGEGAPNTEAFF | TGCAGCGTTGCCTCAGGACAAGGGGAGGGTGCCCCAAACACTGAAGCTTTCTTT
TRBJ2-2 | TRBV5-4 | - | - | CASSLAGRNTGELFF | TGTGCCAGCAGCTTGGCCGGCCGGAACACCGGGGAGCTGTTTTTT
TRBJ1-5 | TRBV6-5 | - | - | CASSYSRGYQPQHF | TGTGCCAGCAGTTACTCGCGGGGATACCAGCCCCAGCATTTT
TRBJ2-3 | TRBV9 | - | TRBD2 | CASSVEETSGSGLTDTQYF | TGTGCCAGCAGCGTAGAAGAGACTAGCGGGAGCGGACTCACAGATACGCAGTATTTT
TRBJ2-6 | TRBV18 | - | TRBD1 | CASSPWVGRGTGANVLTF | TGTGCCAGCTCACCCTGGGTAGGCAGGGGGACTGGGGCCAACGTCCTGACTTTC
TRBJ1-5 | TRBV4-2 | - | - | CASSQGGEGWQPQHF | TGTGCCAGCAGCCAAGGCGGCGAGGGATGGCAGCCCCAGCATTTT
TRBJ1-1 | TRBV11-2 | - | - | CASSLDNNVYTEAFF | TGTGCCAGCAGCTTAGATAACAACGTTTACACTGAAGCTTTCTTT
TRBJ2-3 | TRBV30 | once | TRBD2 | CAWSTGTSGSTDTQYF | TGTGCCTGGAGTACCGGGACTAGCGGGAGCACAGATACGCAGTATTTT